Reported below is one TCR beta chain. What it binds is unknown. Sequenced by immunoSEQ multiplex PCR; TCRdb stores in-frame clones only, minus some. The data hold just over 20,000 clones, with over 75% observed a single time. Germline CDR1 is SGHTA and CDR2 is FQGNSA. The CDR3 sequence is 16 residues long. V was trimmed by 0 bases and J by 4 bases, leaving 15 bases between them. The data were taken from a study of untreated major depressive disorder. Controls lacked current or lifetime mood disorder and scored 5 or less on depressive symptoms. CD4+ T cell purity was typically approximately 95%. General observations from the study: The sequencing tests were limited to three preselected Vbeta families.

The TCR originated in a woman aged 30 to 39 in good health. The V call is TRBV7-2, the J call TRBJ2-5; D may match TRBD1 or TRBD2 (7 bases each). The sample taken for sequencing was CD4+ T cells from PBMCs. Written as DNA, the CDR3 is TGTGCCAGCAGCTTAGCCAGCAGGGGGGGGAGAGAGACCCAGTACTTC. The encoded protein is CASSLASRGGRETQYF.